The 7 T cell receptor beta chains below come from one sample, sequenced in a study of CD8+ T cells in alopecia areata. Following extraction, RNA underwent reverse transcription to cDNA, which served as the sequencing template. Produced via immunoSEQ multiplex PCR; TCRdb's table is partial and in-frame only. The data show about 120,000 clones, with around three fifths seen just once and roughly 3.5% held by the top ten. Regarding treatment: oral pan-JAK inhibitor, 5-10 mg twice daily. Sequencing was performed on CD4+ T cells sorted from blood, taken at week 24, from a patient treated with tofacitinib. Source of these receptors: a human donor with alopecia areata.

This chain connects TRBV5-1 to TRBJ2-1; TRBD2 might be the D (5 bases). The V end lost 0 bases, the J end lost 6 bases, and 13 bases lay between the germline ends. This CDR3 spans 15 amino acids. Germline assignment: CDR1 SGHRS and CDR2 YFSETQ. The CDR3 loop is CASSLGLASGNEQFF. DNA of the CDR3: TGCGCCAGCAGCTTGGGTCTAGCTTCCGGCAATGAGCAGTTCTTC.

V usage is TRBV5-1 and J usage is TRBJ1-1; no definite D call. Germline CDR1 reads SGHRS; CDR2 reads YFSETQ. The CDR3 is 14 amino acids. Deletions cut 3 bases from V and 0 bases from J, with 9 bases between. CDR3 sequence reads: CASSSLAVNTEAFF. CDR3 nucleotide sequence: TGCGCCAGCAGCTCCCTTGCGGTGAACACTGAAGCTTTCTTT.

This clone was observed a handful of times. V and J are TRBV12-5 and TRBJ1-4, with D uncertain. V dropped 1 base and J dropped 4 bases, with 1 base sitting between them. This CDR3 has 12 amino acids. Germline lookup yields CDR1 LGHNT and CDR2 FRNRAP. CDR3 DNA: TGTGCTAGTGGTTTGGATAATGAAAAACTGTTTTTT. This gives the protein CASGLDNEKLFF.

This rearrangement joins TRBV2 to TRBJ2-5; perhaps TRBD1 as D (6 bases). CDR1 is SNHLY and CDR2 is FYNNEI in the germline V gene. This CDR3 comprises 15 residues. V was pared by 5 bases and J by 5 bases, with 18 bases between. For the CDR3, the DNA is TGTGCCAGCAGTAAGGGGCTCAAGGGGGAGGAGACCCAGTACTTC. It specifies CASSKGLKGEETQYF.

A remark on this clone: The sample carries other DNA sequences with the same CDR3. The chain links TRBV30 to TRBJ1-1; 7 bases are shared with TRBD1. Germline V gene lookup returns CDR1 GTSNPN and CDR2 SVGIG (reference sequence). CDR3 size: 13 residues. With V trimmed by 5 bases and J by 1 base, 4 bases remained unmatched. The CDR3, as DNA: TGTGCCTGGGGGCGACAGGGGAACACTGAAGCTTTCTTT. This translates into CAWGRQGNTEAFF.

This clone has just one count. This sequence joins TRBV30 and TRBJ1-1, with no clear D. CDR1 and CDR2 (germline): GTSNPN, SVGIG (reference sequence). Trimming took 3 bases from V and 6 from J, leaving 8 bases between them. The CDR3 sequence is 11 residues long. For the CDR3, the DNA is TGTGCCTGGAGGAAGGCGGCTGAAGCTTTCTTT. Protein: CAWRKAAEAFF. The whole variable domain, remainder taken from reference TRBV30 and TRBJ1-1, is SQTIHQWPATLVQPVGSPLSLECTVEGTSNPNLYWYRQAAGRGLQLLFYSVGIGQISSEVPQNLSASRPQDRQFILSSKKLLLSDSGFYLCAWRKAAEAFFGQGTRLTVV.

The rearrangement joins TRBV4-1 to TRBJ2-5; the match to TRBD2 covers 9 bases. The CDR3 is made up of 15 amino acids. Germline assignment: CDR1 MGHRA and CDR2 YSYEKL. The V and J ends lost 1 base and 5 bases, in that order; junction bases with no gene match: 5. The CDR3, as DNA: TGCGCCAGCAGCCAAGTCGGGACTAGCCGTGAGACCCAGTACTTC. This translates into CASSQVGTSRETQYF.